These 24 T cell receptor beta chains were sequenced from one sample in a study of Ad26.COV2.S vaccination and SARS-CoV-2 variants. Treatment described: 15 to 20 received Ad26.COV2.S at low or high dose, single or two shots; roughly five received placebo; per-sample allocation not given. It was on day 63 after the first vaccine or placebo injection that samples were taken. Measured with immunoSEQ multiplex PCR; TCRdb has only the in-frame clones, and not every one. The data hold about 430,000 clones, with around 90% observed a single time. Sequences were derived from peripheral blood, sampled in a trial of Ad26.COV2.S vaccine versus placebo. Source of these receptors: a person between 18 and 59 years old who received the Ad26.COV2.S COVID-19 vaccine or a placebo.

The chain is built from TRBV2 and TRBJ1-1; D is perhaps TRBD1 (5 bases). V was cut by 4 bases and J by 5 bases, with 11 bases left in between. This CDR3 region has 13 residues. From germline, CDR1 is SNHLY and CDR2 FYNNEI. The DNA for the CDR3 is TGTGCCAGCAGTGTTGGGGAGGGGACTGAAGCTTTCTTT. Its protein product is CASSVGEGTEAFF. Together with reference TRBV2 and TRBJ1-1, the CDR3 gives the full variable domain: EPEVTQTPSHQVTQMGQEVILRCVPISNHLYFYWYRQILGQKVEFLVSFYNNEISEKSEIFDDQFSVERPDGSNFTLKIRSTKLEDSAMYFCASSVGEGTEAFFGQGTRLTVV.

As concerns this clone: A junction boundary mismatches the germline segment, possibly from a read error. The V gene is TRBV30, the J gene TRBJ1-1; tentative D call: TRBD1 (5 bases). CDR3 length equals 14 residues. The germline V gene has CDR1 GTSNPN and CDR2 SVGIG (reference sequence). The CDR3 reads CAGSSGKSGTEAFF. The CDR3 DNA sequence: TGTGCCGGGAGTTCAGGGAAGTCCGGCACTGAAGCTTTCTTT.

V and J are TRBV9 and TRBJ2-3, with no clear D. Trimming cost V 4 bases and J 3 bases, with 12 bases left between them. From germline, CDR1 is SGDLS and CDR2 YYNGEE. This CDR3 is built from 14 residues. CDR3 sequence: CASSSEALTDTQYF. CDR3 DNA sequence: TGTGCCAGCAGCAGTGAGGCGTTAACAGATACGCAGTATTTT. Full variable domain (outside the CDR3, taken from reference TRBV9 and TRBJ2-3): DSGVTQTPKHLITATGQRVTLRCSPRSGDLSVYWYQQSLDQGLQFLIQYYNGEERAKGNILERFSAQQFPDLHSELNLSSLELGDSALYFCASSSEALTDTQYFGPGTRLTVL.

The rearrangement links TRBV27 to TRBJ2-3; maybe TRBD2 (5 bases). The germline V gene has CDR1 MNHEY and CDR2 SMNVEV (reference sequence). V shed 2 bases and J shed 2 bases, with 8 bases lying between them. This CDR3 is 14 amino acids long. In DNA, the CDR3 is TGTGCCAGCAGTTTAAGTAGCGCCACAGATACGCAGTATTTT. This codes for CASSLSSATDTQYF.

Comments on this clone: The sample contains more than one DNA sequence encoding this CDR3. The chain combines TRBV27 with TRBJ1-5; D is uncertain. This CDR3 contains 13 residues. Trimming took off 0 bases at V and 3 bases at J, with 3 bases between the two ends. Germline V gene data show CDR1 as MNHEY and CDR2 as SMNVEV (reference sequence). CDR3 coding DNA: TGTGCCAGCAGTTTATCCTCCAATCAGCCCCAGCATTTT. Amino acid sequence: CASSLSSNQPQHF.

This clone was picked up one time. The chain uses TRBV30 and TRBJ1-1, with D perhaps TRBD1 (5 bases). The germline gives CDR1 GTSNPN, CDR2 SVGIG (reference sequence). Trimming removed 0 bases at V and 11 bases at J, with 19 bases between. CDR3 length equals 14 residues. The CDR3 spells CAWSVHAVGRAAFF. CDR3 nucleotide sequence: TGTGCCTGGAGTGTACATGCCGTTGGCAGGGCGGCTTTCTTT.

The rearrangement uses TRBV5-1 and TRBJ2-5; 13 nucleotides match TRBD2. The CDR3 is made up of 15 amino acids. Per the germline V gene, CDR1 is SGHRS and CDR2 is YFSETQ. J gave up 4 bases and V 4 bases, and 4 bases lay outside the gene matches. In DNA, the CDR3 is TGCGCCAGCAGCCCCGGACTAGCGGGAGCAGAGACCCAGTACTTC. Encoded protein: CASSPGLAGAETQYF.

The V and J genes are TRBV6-6 and TRBJ1-5, with 11 bases fitting TRBD1. The length of the CDR3 is 15 residues. V lost 7 bases and J lost 6; bases outside the gene matches: 8. The germline V gene has CDR1 MNHNY and CDR2 SVGAGI (reference sequence). The CDR3 sequence: CASNGRDRGFQPQHF. CDR3 nucleotide sequence: TGTGCCAGCAACGGCCGGGACAGGGGGTTTCAGCCCCAGCATTTT.

This clone was counted a few times. The V gene is TRBV28, the J gene TRBJ1-2, with 8 bases aligning to TRBD1. The ends lost 4 bases at V and 1 base at J; junction bases unmatched: 8. Per germline, CDR1 MDHEN and CDR2 SYDVKM. This CDR3 is 16 amino acids long. CDR3 residues: CASSSQGATFNYGYTF. The CDR3 coding sequence is TGTGCCAGCAGTTCCCAGGGGGCGACCTTTAACTATGGCTACACCTTC.

This rearrangement joins TRBV7-8 to TRBJ2-7; perhaps TRBD1 as D (6 bases). The CDR3 runs to 15 residues. V lost 0 bases, J lost 0 bases, and 9 bases lay in between. Germline CDR1 reads SGHVS; CDR2 reads FQNEAQ. CDR3 residues: CASSLADRSSYEQYF. As DNA, the CDR3 is TGTGCCAGCAGCTTAGCTGACAGGAGCTCCTACGAGCAGTACTTC.

The chain recombines TRBV7-5 with TRBJ2-7. TRBV7-5 is given as a pseudogene. The CDR3 has 12 amino acids. Written as DNA, the CDR3 is TGTGTCAGAAGCTCAAAGTGCCCGGAGCAGTACTTC. Its protein product is CVRSSKCPEQYF.

This CDR3 reads CASSARTSVNEQFF. Here the CDR3 DNA reads TGTGCCAGCAGTGCTCGGACTAGCGTAAATGAGCAGTTCTTC. V and J are TRBV2 and TRBJ2-1; 9 bases line up with TRBD2. Trimming took 4 bases from V and 7 from J; bases not matched to a gene: 5. CDR1 and CDR2 from the germline V gene are SNHLY and FYNNEI. There are 14 residues in the CDR3.

The rearrangement uses TRBV10-3 and TRBJ2-7; D unresolved. V lost 0 bases to trimming and J lost 5 bases, with 11 bases between them. Germline CDR1 and CDR2: ENHRY and SYGVKD. The CDR3 is 14 amino acids. The CDR3 protein is CAISESDLVHEQYF. The CDR3 region has the DNA TGTGCCATCAGTGAGTCGGATCTGGTCCACGAGCAGTACTTC.

The gene calls are TRBV30 and TRBJ1-6; TRBD1 is a possible D gene (5 bases). There are 13 residues in the CDR3. V lost 2 bases, J lost 9 bases, and 11 bases lay in between. Germline CDR1 and CDR2: GTSNPN and SVGIG (reference sequence). CDR3 protein: CAWSTRVSSPLHF. CDR3 DNA sequence: TGTGCCTGGAGTACCAGGGTTAGTTCACCCCTCCACTTT.

The CDR3 here is CASSVATGPISGNTIYF. As DNA, the CDR3 is TGTGCCAGCAGCGTAGCTACAGGGCCGATCTCTGGAAACACCATATATTTT. The V gene is TRBV9, the J gene TRBJ1-3, with D possibly being TRBD1 (6 bases). The germline V and J ends were trimmed by 0 bases and 0 bases, with 13 bases remaining between them. Germline lookup yields CDR1 SGDLS and CDR2 YYNGEE. The CDR3 totals 17 residues.

The chain combines TRBV29-1 with TRBJ1-1; TRBD1 is a possible D gene (6 bases). This CDR3 has 13 residues. Looked up from germline, CDR1 is SQVTM and CDR2 is ANQGSEA. V lost 7 bases and J lost 5, with 17 bases in between. CDR3 bases: TGCAGCGCTGACCGCCGTAGGGGGACTGAAGCTTTCTTT. Its translation is CSADRRRGTEAFF.

The chain couples TRBV5-6 to TRBJ2-1, with D possibly called TRBD1 or TRBD2 (5 bases each). The CDR3 runs to 15 residues. Germline lookup yields CDR1 SGHDT and CDR2 YYEEEE. V was trimmed by 4 bases and J by 2 bases, leaving 13 bases between them. The CDR3 nucleotides read TGTGCCAGCAGCCCAAGGGACGGTGCCTACAATGAGCAGTTCTTC. Translated: CASSPRDGAYNEQFF.

J is TRBJ1-2 and V is TRBV18, with D possibly matching TRBD1 (6 bases). V gave up 3 bases and J gave up 5 bases, with 13 bases separating them. Germline assignment: CDR1 KGHSH and CDR2 LQKENI. CDR3 size: 14 residues. The CDR3 DNA sequence: TGTGCCAGCTCACCTGGGACAACCACGTATGGCTACACCTTC. Translation: CASSPGTTTYGYTF.

J is TRBJ1-3 and V is TRBV4-3, with D unclear. This CDR3 spans 15 amino acids. V was clipped by 1 base and J by 2 bases, with 9 bases between them. Germline assignment: CDR1 LGHNA and CDR2 YSLEER. CDR3 amino acids: CASSQGWGAGNTIYF. Here the CDR3 DNA reads TGCGCCAGCAGCCAAGGATGGGGAGCTGGAAACACCATATATTTT.

The chain recombines TRBV7-2 with TRBJ2-5; D unresolved. Germline V gene lookup returns CDR1 SGHTA and CDR2 FQGNSA. The CDR3 extends over 13 amino acids. V gave up 4 bases and J gave up 5 bases, with 11 bases separating them. The CDR3 DNA sequence: TGTGCCAGCAGCTCGTCCCGAGAGGAGACCCAGTACTTC. Its translation is CASSSSREETQYF.

The CDR3 region is CASLNSLGTDNWGTDTQYF. The CDR3 DNA reads as TGCGCCAGCCTCAACTCGCTCGGGACAGACAATTGGGGCACAGATACGCAGTATTTT. V is TRBV10-1 and J is TRBJ2-3; 7 bases agree with TRBD1. The CDR3 runs 19 residues. Germline CDR1 is WNHNN and CDR2 is SYGVQD (reference sequence). The V and J ends lost 8 bases and 1 base, in that order; junction bases with no gene match: 21.

V and J are TRBV4-3 and TRBJ1-5; weak D call: TRBD1 (5 bases). The V gene lost 0 bases and the J gene lost 0 bases, with 12 bases spanning the gap. From germline, CDR1 is LGHNA and CDR2 YSLEER. The CDR3 length is 17 residues. The DNA of the CDR3 is TGCGCCAGCAGCCAAGAATGGGGCAGAAATAGCAATCAGCCCCAGCATTTT. This encodes CASSQEWGRNSNQPQHF.

This clone has a single count. The chain has TRBV30 and TRBJ1-6; tentatively, D is TRBD1 (6 bases). There are 14 residues in the CDR3. V lost 4 bases and J 5 bases, leaving 12 bases between the germline ends. Looked up from germline, CDR1 is GTSNPN and CDR2 is SVGIG (reference sequence). CDR3 region: CAWTKRQDNSPLHF. CDR3 nucleotide sequence: TGTGCCTGGACGAAACGACAGGATAATTCACCCCTCCACTTT.

The gene calls are TRBV25-1 and TRBJ2-5, with 13 bases matching TRBD2. Germline V gene sequence: CDR1 MGHDK, CDR2 SYGVNS. The length of the CDR3 is 16 residues. With 2 bases clipped from V and 4 bases from J, the junction kept 4 bases outside the gene matches. DNA for the CDR3: TGTGCCAGCAGTGAAAGGCGGACTAGCGGGAGAGAGACCCAGTACTTC. Translation gives CASSERRTSGRETQYF.